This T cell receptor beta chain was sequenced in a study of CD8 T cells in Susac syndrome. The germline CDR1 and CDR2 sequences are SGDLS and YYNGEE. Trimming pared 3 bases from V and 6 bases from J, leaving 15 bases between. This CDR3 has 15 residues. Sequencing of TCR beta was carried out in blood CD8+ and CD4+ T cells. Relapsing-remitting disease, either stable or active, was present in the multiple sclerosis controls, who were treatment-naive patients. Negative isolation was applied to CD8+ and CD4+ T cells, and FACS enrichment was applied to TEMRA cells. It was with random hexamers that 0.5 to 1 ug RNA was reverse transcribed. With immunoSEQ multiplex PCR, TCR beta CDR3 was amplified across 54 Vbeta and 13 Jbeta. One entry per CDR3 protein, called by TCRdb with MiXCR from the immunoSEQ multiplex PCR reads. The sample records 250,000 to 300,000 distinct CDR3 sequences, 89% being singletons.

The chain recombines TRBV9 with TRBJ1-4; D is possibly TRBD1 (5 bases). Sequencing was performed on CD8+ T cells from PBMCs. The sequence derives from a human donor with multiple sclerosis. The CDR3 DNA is TGTGCCAGCAGCGGACAGAAGGAATCTCATGAAAAACTGTTTTTT. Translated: CASSGQKESHEKLFF.